This T cell receptor (beta chain) came from a study of metastatic and nonmetastatic thyroid tumors. Study-wide context: Repertoires were compared across blood and tumor or nodule tissue from malignant and benign thyroid patients. General study findings and limits: For both blood and tumor, malignant thyroid tumors reportedly showed significantly higher TCR beta diversity than benign nodules did.

Thyroid surgery took place with no prior treatment in any patient. On this clone: Its antigen is still unknown.

Original analysis: Differences in CDR3 between clinicopathological groups were drawn on to build a classifier intended to discriminate distant-metastatic papillary thyroid cancer patients. TCRdb re-analyzed the PCR reads using MiXCR. For this entry, the V and J calls and clone size follow TCRdb and not the study's own pipeline. The data hold roughly 20,000 clones, with approximately 34% observed a single time. This receptor was obtained from a female donor with papillary thyroid cancer or a benign thyroid nodule (not recorded which). Some clones in this sample may be carry-over from other donors' samples. The sample was tumor tissue.

The DNA for the CDR3 is TGTGCCAGCAGTGGAACCTCTGGGGCCAACGTCCTGACTTTC. Translated: CASSGTSGANVLTF. The chain joins TRBV28 to TRBJ2-6; D unresolved. Trimming removed 5 bases from V and 0 bases from J, with 5 bases in between. CDR1 and CDR2 from the germline V gene are MDHEN and SYDVKM. This CDR3 is built from 14 residues.